This T cell receptor (beta chain) was recovered during a study of T cell changes during pregnancy in multiple sclerosis. In this sample, this clone turned up once. V shed 5 bases and J 6 bases; nucleotides not matched to a gene: 9. CDR1 and CDR2 (germline): SGHVS, FQNEAQ. The length of the CDR3 is 14 residues. The assay was immunoSEQ multiplex PCR, and TCRdb's table has in-frame clones only and misses some. The table shows about 51,000 clones, with 90% to 95% occurring only once. The V and J genes are TRBV7-8 and TRBJ2-5, with 7 nucleotides matching TRBD2. The specimen comprised CD4+ T cells from peripheral blood mononuclear cells, sampled in the second trimester of pregnancy. The sequence came from a female donor with multiple sclerosis, enrolled in a pregnancy study. CDR3: CASSSLSGEKTQYF. The DNA for the CDR3 is TGTGCCAGCAGCAGCCTGAGCGGGGAGAAGACCCAGTACTTC.